This passage covers 24 T cell receptor beta chains from one sample sequenced in a study of blood T cell repertoires in COVID-19. The repertoire was sequenced with immunoSEQ multiplex PCR; TCRdb's copy has only in-frame clones and lacks some. The repertoire holds almost 500,000 clones, roughly nine tenths seen once, with approximately 8% in the top ten. The sample taken for sequencing was PBMCs or T cells enriched from blood (not recorded which). The receptors come from a woman aged 55-69 years who had recovered from COVID-19.

The chain uses TRBV5-4 and TRBJ1-1; no clear D gene. From germline, CDR1 is SGHNT and CDR2 YYREEE (reference sequence). The CDR3 length is 15 residues. Trimming pared 5 bases from V and 1 base from J, leaving 15 bases between. CDR3: CASRMSAAGNTEAFF. The CDR3 DNA is TGTGCCAGCAGGATGTCGGCGGCGGGGAACACTGAAGCTTTCTTT.

The rearrangement links TRBV6-5 to TRBJ1-5, with TRBD1 identical over 8 bases. J lost 2 bases, V lost 8 bases, and 8 bases had no gene match. CDR1 and CDR2 (germline): MNHEY, SVGAGI. CDR3 length: 15 residues. The CDR3 sequence is CASQSRGLGNQPQHF. The CDR3 region has the DNA TGTGCCAGCCAATCCAGGGGGCTCGGCAATCAGCCCCAGCATTTT.

V gene TRBV27 combines with J gene TRBJ1-5, with TRBD1 as a possible D gene (6 bases). Germline CDR1 and CDR2: MNHEY and SMNVEV (reference sequence). Trimming left V 6 bases short and J 6 bases short, with 15 bases between. There are 14 residues in the CDR3. In nucleotides, the CDR3 is TGTGCCAGCAGCCGAACAGGGCTCGGTCAGCCCCAGCATTTT. It encodes CASSRTGLGQPQHF.

This clone was seen just once. The chain joins TRBV27 to TRBJ1-1; 9 positions agree with TRBD1. Germline values: CDR1 MNHEY, CDR2 SMNVEV (reference sequence). With 6 bases clipped from V and 1 base from J, the junction kept 6 bases outside the gene matches. The CDR3 loop spans 15 amino acids. The CDR3 reads CASSPSGQGNTEAFF. CDR3 nucleotides: TGTGCCAGCAGCCCCTCGGGACAGGGGAACACTGAAGCTTTCTTT.

J is TRBJ2-7 and V is TRBV9, with 9 bases that match TRBD1. CDR1 and CDR2 from the germline V gene are SGDLS and YYNGEE. The CDR3 has 14 amino acids. The trim removed 3 bases at V and 4 bases at J, leaving 5 bases unmatched. CDR3 region: CASSEGQGAYEQYF. The CDR3 DNA is TGTGCCAGCAGCGAGGGACAGGGAGCATACGAGCAGTACTTC.

V gene TRBV21-1 combines with J gene TRBJ1-5. TRBV21-1 is a pseudogene segment. The CDR3 runs 14 residues. CDR3 in amino acids: CASSKEPCNQPQHF. The CDR3 region has the DNA TGTGCCAGCAGCAAAGAGCCCTGCAATCAGCCCCAGCATTTT.

This clone was seen at least ten times. The V and J genes are TRBV11-2 and TRBJ2-1; 11 nucleotides match TRBD2. Trimming took 0 bases from V and 9 from J; bases not matched to a gene: 4. The CDR3 contains 15 residues. Germline loops: CDR1 SGHAT, CDR2 FQNNGV. The CDR3 here is CASSLDGLAGGEQFF. CDR3 DNA: TGTGCCAGCAGCTTAGACGGCCTAGCGGGGGGTGAGCAGTTCTTC.

CDR3 coding DNA: TGTGCCAGCAGTGAGGGCCATGGTGAAAAACTGTTTTTT. Protein product: CASSEGHGEKLFF. V is TRBV2 and J is TRBJ1-4; no reliable D call. V was pared by 3 bases and J by 7 bases, with 9 bases between. The V gene's germline CDR1 is SNHLY and CDR2 FYNNEI. The length of the CDR3 is 13 residues.

V gene TRBV7-9 combines with J gene TRBJ1-6; no clear D gene. CDR3 length equals 13 residues. V was shortened by 6 bases and J by 9 bases, with 12 bases between the two germline ends. The germline CDR1 and CDR2 sequences are SEHNR and FQNEAQ (reference sequence). The CDR3, as DNA: TGTGCCAGCAGTTTGAGCACCGGTTCACCCCTCCACTTT. Its protein product is CASSLSTGSPLHF.

The V call is TRBV27, the J call TRBJ1-4, with D possibly matching TRBD1 (6 bases). CDR1 and CDR2 (germline): MNHEY, SMNVEV (reference sequence). This CDR3 spans 14 amino acids. V was trimmed by 6 bases and J by 7 bases, leaving 15 bases between them. In DNA form, the CDR3 reads TGTGCCAGCAGATCAACAGGGCTGGGTGAAAAACTGTTTTTT. Translating it yields CASRSTGLGEKLFF. The full variable domain, rest sourced from reference TRBV27 and TRBJ1-4, is EAQVTQNPRYLITVTGKKLTVTCSQNMNHEYMSWYRQDPGLGLRQIYYSMNVEVTDKGDVPEGYKVSRKEKRNFPLILESPSPNQTSLYFCASRSTGLGEKLFFGSGTQLSVL.

The chain carries TRBV11-3 and TRBJ1-4; D is perhaps TRBD1 (6 bases). Deletions cut 0 bases from V and 5 bases from J, with 7 bases between. This CDR3 spans 14 amino acids. Germline V gene data show CDR1 as SGHNT and CDR2 as YENEEA. The CDR3 protein is CASSLEGTNEKLFF. The CDR3 DNA sequence: TGTGCCAGCAGCTTAGAAGGGACAAATGAAAAACTGTTTTTT.

The CDR3 reads CASNGALGTAYNEQFF. The CDR3 DNA reads as TGTGCCAGCAACGGAGCACTCGGGACAGCCTACAATGAGCAGTTCTTC. This chain uses TRBV7-8 with TRBJ2-1; 7 bases map to TRBD1. Germline-derived CDR1 and CDR2 are SGHVS and FQNEAQ. V was clipped by 7 bases and J by 2 bases; unmatched bases: 11. The CDR3 contains 16 residues.

V and J are TRBV24-1 and TRBJ1-5; a weak D match, TRBD1 (6 bases). Trimming shortened V by 5 bases and J by 1 base, and 8 bases separated the two germline ends. Germline V gene data show CDR1 as KGHDR and CDR2 as SFDVKD. This CDR3 region has 14 residues. The CDR3 reads CATSVQGSNQPQHF. The CDR3 coding sequence is TGTGCCACCAGTGTGCAGGGGAGCAATCAGCCCCAGCATTTT.

The chain uses TRBV19 and TRBJ1-1; TRBD1 is a possible D gene (5 bases). V lost 9 bases and J lost 1, with 15 bases in between. Germline-derived CDR1 and CDR2 are LNHDA and SQIVND (reference sequence). This CDR3 contains 14 residues. CDR3 nucleotide sequence: TGTGCCAGCCTCAGGCGGCAGGGGAACACTGAAGCTTTCTTT. Its protein is CASLRRQGNTEAFF.

The chain combines TRBV12-5 with TRBJ2-5; 10 bases map to TRBD2. This CDR3 contains 15 residues. Germline assignment: CDR1 LGHNT and CDR2 FRNRAP. J gave up 5 bases and V 5 bases, and 8 bases lay outside the gene matches. The chain's CDR3 is CASGPSGGARETQYF. The CDR3 DNA is TGTGCTAGTGGTCCCAGCGGGGGGGCTAGGGAGACCCAGTACTTC.

The chain has TRBV7-8 and TRBJ2-7, with D possibly matching TRBD2 (5 bases). The CDR3 runs to 12 residues. V lost 1 base, J lost 6 bases, and 7 bases lay in between. CDR1 and CDR2 from the germline V gene are SGHVS and FQNEAQ. CDR3 DNA: TGTGCCAGCAGCTTAGGCGGAGGCGAGCAGTACTTC. This gives the protein CASSLGGGEQYF.

This clone has just one count. The chain carries TRBV5-1 and TRBJ1-2, with TRBD1 as a possible D gene (5 bases). The germline V gene encodes CDR1 SGHRS and CDR2 YFSETQ. This CDR3 is 14 amino acids long. Trimming pared 1 base from V and 0 bases from J, leaving 7 bases between. The CDR3 here is CASSLTRANYGYTF. The CDR3 DNA reads as TGCGCCAGCAGCTTGACCAGGGCTAACTATGGCTACACCTTC.

This chain connects TRBV7-2 to TRBJ2-5, with TRBD2 identical over 8 bases. J lost 6 bases, V lost 3 bases, and 6 bases had no gene match. CDR1 and CDR2 from the germline V gene are SGHTA and FQGNSA. The CDR3 runs 14 residues. The CDR3 region has the DNA TGTGCCAGCAGCTTGGGCGGGGGGCGTAAGACCCAGTACTTC. It is translated as CASSLGGGRKTQYF.

The rearrangement links TRBV7-9 to TRBJ2-3; 8 bases agree with TRBD2. The CDR3 consists of 17 residues. V was pared by 1 base and J by 6 bases, with 12 bases of the junction left unmatched. Germline CDR1 reads SEHNR; CDR2 reads FQNEAQ (reference sequence). The chain's CDR3 is CASSLGVSGGARDTQYF. The CDR3 DNA follows: TGTGCCAGCAGCTTAGGTGTCAGCGGGGGAGCCAGGGATACGCAGTATTTT.

The CDR3 nucleotides are TGTGCCAGCAGTTTAATCGGGTCCGCCGCTGAAGCTTTCTTT. Translated, it gives CASSLIGSAAEAFF. The genes are TRBV28 and TRBJ1-1; unclear D gene. Germline V lookup: CDR1 MDHEN, CDR2 SYDVKM. This CDR3 has 14 residues. The V and J ends lost 2 bases and 6 bases respectively, with 13 bases between them.

The V and J genes are TRBV7-9 and TRBJ1-3, with TRBD1 matching 8 bases. Germline CDR1 reads SEHNR; CDR2 reads FQNEAQ (reference sequence). The CDR3 totals 17 residues. The V and J ends lost 1 base and 0 bases, in that order; junction bases with no gene match: 5. The CDR3 reads CASSLGATGGSGNTIYF. CDR3 DNA: TGTGCCAGCAGCTTAGGGGCCACAGGGGGCTCTGGAAACACCATATATTTT.

This clone has just a few counts. This sequence joins TRBV6-5 and TRBJ1-1; TRBD1 aligns across 8 bases. This CDR3 comprises 14 residues. Germline CDR1 and CDR2: MNHEY and SVGAGI. The trim removed 5 bases at V and 3 bases at J, leaving 5 bases unmatched. The chain's CDR3 is CASSPVTGDTEAFF. DNA of the CDR3: TGTGCCAGCAGTCCCGTGACAGGGGACACTGAAGCTTTCTTT.

The chain uses TRBV27 and TRBJ1-1; 8 bases fit TRBD1. The CDR3 is made up of 15 amino acids. From germline, CDR1 is MNHEY and CDR2 SMNVEV (reference sequence). V shed 2 bases and J 4 bases; nucleotides not matched to a gene: 6. The CDR3 protein is CASSLLTGAGTEAFF. The CDR3 bases are TGTGCCAGCAGTTTACTGACAGGGGCGGGCACTGAAGCTTTCTTT.

Details on this clone: Its ends do not fully match the called genes, so a read error is possible. The V call is TRBV4-2, the J call TRBJ2-7, with 15 nucleotides matching TRBD2. The germline gives CDR1 LGHNA, CDR2 YNFKEQ. The length of the CDR3 is 15 residues. CDR3 coding DNA: TGTGCCAGCAGCCAAGTGTCTCGGACTAGCGGGGGGGATAACTTC. It translates to CASSQVSRTSGGDNF.